This TCR beta chain was profiled in a study of OX40 agonist ivuxolimab in advanced cancers. Profiled with immunoSEQ multiplex PCR; TCRdb holds only in-frame clones, not every one. The sample lists approximately 61,000 clones, about nine tenths occurring once. CDR3 length equals 15 residues. Germline CDR1 is SGHNT and CDR2 is YYREEE (reference sequence). V gave up 4 bases and J gave up 2 bases, with 14 bases separating them. This chain joins TRBV5-4 and TRBJ2-3, with D maybe TRBD2 (6 bases). The starting material was CD4+ or CD8+ T cells sorted from blood, obtained in a trial of the OX40 agonist ivuxolimab. The TCR was taken from an adult with an advanced solid tumor such as melanoma, head and neck, liver or kidney cancer. This chain's CDR3 is CASSGTSPFTDTQYF. The CDR3 region has the DNA TGTGCCAGCAGCGGAACTAGCCCTTTCACAGATACGCAGTATTTT.